These 7 T cell receptor beta chains share one sample of origin, sequenced in a study of molecular identifiers for immune sequencing clone quantification. TCRdb analysed the PCR reads with MiXCR anew, one entry per CDR3 protein. The data show about 320,000 distinct CDR3 sequences, with roughly a fifth seen just once and 0.81% held by the top ten. The sequenced sample was naive CD8+ T cells from blood, with Jurkat cell RNA spiked in. Regarding subset: FACS-sorted CD8+CD4-CCR7+CD45RA+ naive T cells. All receptors come from a human donor in good health. Some libraries in this study had Jurkat cell RNA spiked in.

This clonotype was observed many times. The V call is TRBV7-9, the J call TRBJ2-1; no firm D call. Germline loops: CDR1 SEHNR, CDR2 FQNEAQ (reference sequence). This CDR3 has 11 amino acids. V lost 3 bases, J lost 14 bases, and 11 bases lay in between. CDR3: CASSFGQGEFF. CDR3 nucleotide sequence: TGTGCCAGCAGCTTCGGCCAAGGAGAGTTCTTC.

This clonotype was counted only a few times. The junction shows a germline mismatch at one end, possibly a read error. This chain uses TRBV30 with TRBJ2-1, with 10 nucleotides matching TRBD2. The V gene's germline CDR1 is GTSNPN and CDR2 SVGIG (reference sequence). The CDR3 covers 14 residues. This CDR3 is CAWTGLANHNGQFF. CDR3 DNA sequence: TGTGCCTGGACGGGACTAGCGAATCACAATGGGCAGTTCTTC.

This clonotype occurred a few times. V gene TRBV12-3 or TRBV12-4 combines with J gene TRBJ1-4; D not certain. The length of the CDR3 is 16 residues. V was trimmed by 6 bases and J by 0 bases, leaving 14 bases between them. The DNA of the CDR3 is TGTGCCAGCAGCAACCAATCGTATACAACTAATGAAAAACTGTTTTTT. This sequence encodes CASSNQSYTTNEKLFF.

This clonotype was observed a few times. The V call is TRBV20-1, the J call TRBJ2-7, with 7 bases identical to TRBD2. This CDR3 is built from 14 residues. The J segment lost 1 base and the V segment lost 3 bases, leaving 6 bases of the junction unmatched. CDR1 is DFQATT, CDR2 SNEGSKA, per germline (reference sequence). The CDR3 is CSASGLVRSYEQYF. Here the CDR3 DNA reads TGCAGTGCTAGTGGACTAGTCCGGTCCTACGAGCAGTACTTC.

This clonotype was observed many times. The chain joins TRBV29-1 to TRBJ1-2; 7 positions agree with TRBD1. The germline V gene has CDR1 SQVTM and CDR2 ANQGSEA. Losses at the gene ends were 4 bases for V and 3 bases for J; bases not matched to a gene: 2. CDR3 length equals 12 residues. The CDR3, as DNA: TGCAGCGTTGCTGGACAGGACTATGGCTACACCTTC. This codes for CSVAGQDYGYTF.

J is TRBJ2-1 and V is TRBV11-2; 16 bases are a match to TRBD2. The CDR3 loop spans 19 amino acids. In germline, CDR1 is SGHAT, CDR2 FQNNGV. J was trimmed by 3 bases and V by 5 bases; bases with no gene match: 10. The CDR3 protein is CASSLGTSGGAKGYNEQFF. Written as DNA, the CDR3 is TGTGCCAGCAGCCTCGGGACTAGCGGGGGGGCCAAGGGCTACAATGAGCAGTTCTTC. The whole variable domain, remainder taken from reference TRBV11-2 and TRBJ2-1, is EAGVAQSPRYKIIEKRQSVAFWCNPISGHATLYWYQQILGQGPKLLIQFQNNGVVDDSQLPKDRFSAERLKGVDSTLKIQPAKLEDSAVYLCASSLGTSGGAKGYNEQFFGPGTRLTVL.

Ten or more counts support this clonotype. The CDR3 is CASGSPSDPIQYF. CDR3 in DNA: TGTGCTAGTGGTTCGCCTTCCGATCCTATTCAGTACTTC. V usage is TRBV12-5 and J usage is TRBJ2-4; D gene ambiguous. This CDR3 comprises 13 residues. The ends were cut back, 4 bases at V and 10 bases at J, with 14 bases in the middle. Germline V gene data show CDR1 as LGHNT and CDR2 as FRNRAP.